The following is a T cell receptor beta chain sequence with its context. Its antigen is undetermined. The sample originates from a study of T cell responses to AZD1222 COVID-19 vaccine. General study results and limits: Without day 14 samples, only post-peak T cell repertoires were studied. Donors were largely white British and mainly female; clonal diversity was possibly underestimated. At baseline, seropositivity was found in only six or seven AZD1222 recipients.

Using immunoSEQ multiplex PCR, the repertoire was profiled, and TCRdb retains in-frame clones only, with some absent. Of nearly 90,000 clones in the sample, 88% were seen once. V shed 2 bases and J shed 5 bases, with 15 bases lying between them. The CDR3 is made up of 15 amino acids. Germline V CDR1 and CDR2: MDHEN, SYDVKM. The clonotype was recovered from an adult in good health. Specimen: peripheral blood, collected on day 0 of AZD1222 vaccination. The genes are TRBV28 and TRBJ1-1; unclear D gene. CDR3 region: CASSLSSGVGTEAFF. The CDR3 DNA reads as TGTGCCAGCAGTTTAAGTTCCGGGGTTGGGACTGAAGCTTTCTTT.